These 10 T cell receptor beta chains were sequenced from one sample in a study of blood T cells in healthy people across ages. Primed by a sample-barcoded 5' primer and a J-beta primer mix, a second PCR proceeded for 7 to 11 cycles. In TCRdb, the 5' RACE reads were re-called with MiXCR into one record per CDR3 protein. The profile shows over 500,000 distinct CDR3 sequences, around 52% of them singletons. Specimen: blood. These receptors were obtained from a woman older than 75 in good health.

Remarks on this clonotype: This may be a read error: a much more frequent sequence differs by one nucleotide. The gene calls are TRBV5-1 and TRBJ2-1; 8 bases are shared with TRBD2. The DNA end favors TRBJ2-7, so the J call may be wrong. CDR1 is SGHRS and CDR2 is YFSETQ in the germline V gene. CDR3 length: 17 residues. CDR3 nucleotide sequence: TGCGCCAGCAGCTCCCCAGCCCTAGCGGGTGAATACAATGAGCAGTACTTC. Residues: CASSSPALAGEYNEQYF.

In nucleotides, the CDR3 is TGCGCCAGCAGCCAAGATCTCAGCGGGAGAATCGATGAGCAGTTCTTC. Protein product: CASSQDLSGRIDEQFF. The chain uses TRBV4-3 and TRBJ2-1, with 8 bases aligning to TRBD2. The CDR3 runs 16 residues. V lost 0 bases and J lost 8; bases outside the gene matches: 9. Germline CDR1 LGHNA, CDR2 YSLEER.

In regard to this clonotype: A much larger clone differs by one base, so this may be a read error. The chain joins TRBV5-8 to TRBJ2-1, with D unclear. The ends were cut back, 2 bases at V and 13 bases at J, with 13 bases in the middle. Germline V gene lookup returns CDR1 SGHTS and CDR2 YDEGEE. The CDR3 is made up of 12 amino acids. Here the CDR3 DNA reads TGTGCCAGCAGCTTAGTAATAGAGACCCAGTTCTTC. The encoded protein is CASSLVIETQFF.

The V call is TRBV28, the J call TRBJ1-4; no definite D call. CDR1 and CDR2 (germline): MDHEN, SYDVKM. The CDR3 totals 15 residues. Trimming stripped 8 bases from V and 4 bases from J, with 17 bases between. The CDR3 DNA reads TGTGCCAGCGGTTACCGGGCAGTCTTTAATGAAAAACTGTTTTTT. Amino acids: CASGYRAVFNEKLFF.

The CDR3 bases are TGTGCCAGCAGCCAAGACAGGGGGCCCTACTATGGCTACACCTTC. It encodes CASSQDRGPYYGYTF. The chain links TRBV4-2 to TRBJ1-2; 8 positions agree with TRBD1. The CDR3 consists of 15 residues. The junction had 3 bases not matched to a gene; V was cut back by 0 bases and J by 3 bases. Germline-derived CDR1 and CDR2 are LGHNA and YNFKEQ.

The J gene is TRBJ1-2, the V gene TRBV2; D is possibly TRBD1 (5 bases). Germline V gene data show CDR1 as SNHLY and CDR2 as FYNNEI. The CDR3 is 13 residues long. Deletions cut 6 bases from V and 3 bases from J, with 11 bases between. The CDR3 spells CASSTDSYYGYTF. The CDR3 DNA reads as TGTGCCAGCAGCACCGACAGCTACTATGGCTACACCTTC.

This clonotype was recorded many times. The genes are TRBV11-2 and TRBJ1-2; D is unresolved. V gave up 5 bases and J gave up 3 bases, with 13 bases separating them. Germline values: CDR1 SGHAT, CDR2 FQNNGV. This CDR3 region has 14 residues. CDR3 residues: CASSPERSDYGYTF. Written as DNA, the CDR3 is TGTGCCAGCAGCCCGGAGCGGAGCGACTATGGCTACACCTTC.

As regards this clonotype: A much larger clone lies one base from this, so it may be a read error. The V and J genes are TRBV28 and TRBJ2-7, with TRBD2 identical over 11 bases. CDR3 size: 15 residues. V lost 7 bases to trimming and J lost 7 bases; unmatched junction nucleotides: 12. Per germline, CDR1 MDHEN and CDR2 SYDVKM. CDR3 nucleotides: TGTGCCAGCACCTTGCTAGCGGGAGGCACAAATGAGCAGTACTTC. It is translated as CASTLLAGGTNEQYF.

Of note for this clonotype: Being one base from a much bigger clone, this may be a read error. This rearrangement joins TRBV7-9 to TRBJ2-6; D call uncertain. CDR1 is SEHNR, CDR2 FQNEAQ, per germline (reference sequence). This CDR3 has 16 residues. The CDR3 DNA follows: TGTGCCGGCAGCCCAAAGGGTCTCTCGGGGGCCAACGTCCTGACTTTC. It codes for CAGSPKGLSGANVLTF. Filled out from reference TRBV7-9 and TRBJ2-6, the complete variable domain reads DTGVSQNPRHKITKRGQNVTFRCDPISEHNRLYWYRQTLGQGPEFLTYFQNEAQLEKSRLLSDRFSAERPKGSFSTLEIQRTEQGDSAMYLCAGSPKGLSGANVLTFGAGSRLTVL.

Note on this clonotype: This may arise from a read error, as a much more abundant clone is one base away. This chain's CDR3 is CTSSWGLAGGVYNEQFF. As DNA, the CDR3 is TGCACCAGCAGCTGGGGACTAGCGGGAGGGGTCTACAATGAGCAGTTCTTC. This rearrangement joins TRBV5-1 to TRBJ2-1; TRBD2 aligns across 16 bases. The CDR3 consists of 17 residues. The germline gives CDR1 SGHRS, CDR2 YFSETQ.